This entry is about one TCR beta chain. What it binds is unknown. Here immunoSEQ multiplex PCR was the method, and the copy in TCRdb shows in-frame clones only, minus some. The profile shows about 35,000 clones, approximately 72% of them singletons. This sample is drawn from a study of monozygotic twins with cystic fibrosis. For the study at large: With about 15 PCR cycles, barcoded libraries came from about 3.2 micrograms of fragmented DNA.

Notes on the study in general: Median Simpson clonality of 0.0095 suggested naive T cells predominated. Co-twins had the most similar V usage for 13 of 16 pairs, J for 8. Shared CDR3 numbers were not associated with age, concordance or severity.

Sequencing used blood. This receptor was obtained from a girl aged 5-17 years with cystic fibrosis.

The chain's CDR3 is CASSLVSLGNEQYF. The CDR3 nucleotides read TGTGCCAGCAGCTTAGTTTCATTGGGTAACGAGCAGTACTTC. This chain connects TRBV7-8 to TRBJ2-7, with D unclear. The CDR3 has 14 amino acids. V dropped 1 base and J dropped 5 bases, with 12 bases sitting between them. Germline lookup yields CDR1 SGHVS and CDR2 FQNEAQ.